Following are 16 T cell receptor beta chains from one sample sequenced in a study of radiotherapy plus CTLA-4 blockade in lung cancer (dated by TCRdb to 2017 to 2018). The library was prepared using the immunoSEQ multiplex PCR assay. Here the immuneACCESS table is served through TCRdb, limited to in-frame sequences with V and J called. Missing clones are a known gap in these copies; in checked studies unresolved V genes cover under half, and the rest lacks a known reason. This sample comprises tens of thousands of clones, 65% to 80% of them detected only once. The ten biggest clones cover about 8% of the sample. The sample was peripheral blood, taken from a patient treated with radiotherapy plus ipilimumab. The receptors originated from a human donor with non-small cell lung cancer whose response to radiotherapy plus ipilimumab could not be evaluated.

The rearrangement joins TRBV11-3 to TRBJ2-7; 7 bases map to TRBD1. CDR1 is SGHNT, CDR2 YENEEA, per germline. The CDR3 has 14 residues. J lost 6 bases, V lost 5 bases, and 10 bases had no gene match. CDR3 DNA: TGTGCCAGCAGCGATCCGGGACAGATCGCCGAGCAGTACTTC. Translation gives CASSDPGQIAEQYF. Based on the CDR3 plus reference TRBV11-3 and TRBJ2-7, the full variable domain is EAGVVQSPRYKIIEKKQPVAFWCNPISGHNTLYWYLQNLGQGPELLIRYENEEAVDDSQLPKDRFSAERLKGVDSTLKIQPAELGDSAVYLCASSDPGQIAEQYFGPGTRLTVT.

The chain recombines TRBV11-2 with TRBJ1-1; 9 positions agree with TRBD1. After removal of 1 base from V and 6 bases from J, the junction contained 9 bases not matched to a gene. CDR3 length: 16 residues. CDR1 is SGHAT, CDR2 FQNNGV, per germline. The CDR3 region is CASSLVGGQGDPEAFF. Written as DNA, the CDR3 is TGTGCCAGCAGCTTAGTGGGGGGACAGGGAGATCCTGAAGCTTTCTTT.

V gene TRBV6-1 combines with J gene TRBJ2-7; the D gene is possibly TRBD2 (5 bases). V was trimmed by 5 bases and J by 7 bases, leaving 15 bases between them. Germline loops: CDR1 MNHNS, CDR2 SASEGT. This CDR3 spans 13 amino acids. The CDR3 DNA follows: TGTGCCAGCAGTACCGTGAAGGCGGGTGAGCAGTACTTC. Residues: CASSTVKAGEQYF.

This sequence joins TRBV7-9 and TRBJ1-2; D remains unclear. The CDR3 has 12 residues. Germline CDR1 is SEHNR and CDR2 is FQNEAQ (reference sequence). V lost 1 base to trimming and J lost 4 bases, with 4 bases between them. The CDR3 region is CASSLDGYGYTF. CDR3 in DNA: TGTGCCAGCAGCTTAGACGGCTATGGCTACACCTTC.

This clone turned up a few times. J is TRBJ2-5 and V is TRBV6-6; 15 bases fit TRBD2. The CDR3 sequence is 16 residues long. V shed 4 bases and J 4 bases; nucleotides not matched to a gene: 4. Per germline, CDR1 MNHNY and CDR2 SVGAGI (reference sequence). The CDR3: CASSSGLAGGRETQYF. The CDR3 bases are TGTGCCAGCAGTTCCGGACTAGCGGGGGGGAGAGAGACCCAGTACTTC.

This clone was counted only a few times. The V and J genes are TRBV5-1 and TRBJ1-6; D possibly corresponds to TRBD1 (6 bases). CDR1 and CDR2 (germline): SGHRS, YFSETQ. V dropped 4 bases and J dropped 8 bases, with 10 bases sitting between them. CDR3 length: 13 amino acids. The DNA for the CDR3 is TGCGCCAGCAGCCAGGACAGTTATTCACCCCTCCACTTT. The encoded protein is CASSQDSYSPLHF.

V and J are TRBV6-6 and TRBJ1-1; D perhaps matches TRBD1 (5 bases). V was pared by 2 bases and J by 4 bases, with 17 bases between. The CDR3 runs 16 residues. The V gene's germline CDR1 is MNHNY and CDR2 SVGAGI (reference sequence). CDR3 nucleotides: TGTGCCAGCAGTTACAGTCGGGGGAGAGGTGGCACTGAAGCTTTCTTT. It codes for CASSYSRGRGGTEAFF.

This sequence joins TRBV29-1 and TRBJ2-5, with TRBD2 matching 7 bases. The germline CDR1 and CDR2 sequences are SQVTM and ANQGSEA. The junction had 15 bases not matched to a gene; V was cut back by 5 bases and J by 0 bases. The CDR3 length is 17 residues. Written as DNA, the CDR3 is TGCAGCGTTCTACCCTTCGCGGGGGTGAAGTACCAAGAGACCCAGTACTTC. This codes for CSVLPFAGVKYQETQYF.

To note about this clone: Sequence at one end of the junction differs from germline and may be a read error. The same CDR3 is also encoded by other DNA sequences in this sample. This rearrangement joins TRBV4-1 to TRBJ1-2; TRBD1 agrees at 7 bases. Germline V gene lookup returns CDR1 MGHRA and CDR2 YSYEKL. CDR3 length: 14 residues. The DNA of the CDR3 is TGTGCCAGCAGCCAAGAGGGGACAGCCTATGGCTACACCTTC. Amino acid sequence: CASSQEGTAYGYTF.

This clone was picked up one time. V gene TRBV19 combines with J gene TRBJ1-1; TRBD1 agrees at 11 bases. The CDR3 loop spans 16 amino acids. In germline, CDR1 is LNHDA, CDR2 SQIVND (reference sequence). CDR3 protein: CATRRTGGATDTEAFF. The CDR3 bases are TGTGCTACCCGGAGGACAGGGGGCGCAACGGACACTGAAGCTTTCTTT.

The chain joins TRBV10-1 to TRBJ1-4; TRBD1 matches 12 bases. The CDR3 runs to 18 residues. The germline gives CDR1 WNHNN, CDR2 SYGVQD (reference sequence). J was trimmed by 0 bases and V by 7 bases; bases with no gene match: 9. CDR3 sequence: CASIPGQGARATNEKLFF. As DNA, the CDR3 is TGCGCCAGCATCCCGGGACAGGGGGCAAGGGCAACTAATGAAAAACTGTTTTTT.

This chain joins TRBV6-1 and TRBJ2-7; no firm D call. The V and J ends lost 8 bases and 7 bases respectively, with 9 bases between them. There are 10 residues in the CDR3. Germline V gene lookup returns CDR1 MNHNS and CDR2 SASEGT. The CDR3 is CASGSFEQYF. The CDR3 nucleotides are TGTGCCAGCGGTAGTTTTGAGCAGTACTTC.

The chain uses TRBV7-2 and TRBJ2-3, with 9 bases fitting TRBD2. Germline trimming cut 1 base from V and 5 bases from J; bases unmatched to any gene: 4. Germline loops: CDR1 SGHTA, CDR2 FQGNSA. The CDR3 runs to 15 residues. The DNA for the CDR3 is TGTGCCAGCAGCTTAGGTCCGACTAGCGGAGATACGCAGTATTTT. This translates into CASSLGPTSGDTQYF.

The chain has TRBV7-8 and TRBJ2-5, with 8 nucleotides matching TRBD1. The CDR3 contains 15 residues. Trimming cost V 5 bases and J 4 bases; bases outside gene matches: 9. Per the germline V gene, CDR1 is SGHVS and CDR2 is FQNEAQ. The CDR3 DNA reads as TGTGCCAGCAGCGCTCACATTGACAGGGGAGAGACCCAGTACTTC. Protein sequence: CASSAHIDRGETQYF.

The V call is TRBV10-2, the J call TRBJ2-3; maybe TRBD2 (6 bases). CDR3 length equals 14 residues. Germline V gene data show CDR1 as WSHSY and CDR2 as SAAADI. The ends were cut back, 2 bases at V and 4 bases at J, with 10 bases in the middle. CDR3 DNA sequence: TGCGCCAGCAGTGAGCGGGGGACGGCAGATACGCAGTATTTT. Translated, it gives CASSERGTADTQYF.

This clone was recorded once. The chain employs TRBV19 and TRBJ1-4; TRBD1 matches at 8 bases. Trimming took 5 bases from V and 7 from J; bases not matched to a gene: 6. This CDR3 region has 14 residues. Germline values: CDR1 LNHDA, CDR2 SQIVND (reference sequence). CDR3 amino acids: CASSSWTGTEKLFF. CDR3 in DNA: TGTGCCAGTAGTTCTTGGACAGGGACTGAAAAACTGTTTTTT.